The entry below gives a single TCR beta chain sequence along with its context. This entry comes from a study of PD-1 blockade in classical Hodgkin lymphoma. CDR3 length: 13 residues. V was cut by 6 bases and J by 6 bases, with 13 bases left in between. Per germline, CDR1 SNHLY and CDR2 FYNNEI. Some clones are missing from TCRdb's copy, which holds only in-frame ones; the method was immunoSEQ multiplex PCR. The sample includes around 27,000 clones, approximately 78% of them seen just once. All trial patients relapsed after autologous stem cell transplantation. The chain recombines TRBV2 with TRBJ2-3; D is perhaps TRBD1 or TRBD2 (6 bases each). The receptor comes from a human donor with classical Hodgkin lymphoma. The source was peripheral blood mononuclear cells (PBMCs), collected before the second cycle of nivolumab. Here the CDR3 DNA reads TGTGCCAGCAGGCCGGGGGCCGAGGATACGCAGTATTTT. It codes for CASRPGAEDTQYF.